This entry lists 23 T cell receptor beta chains sequenced from one sample in a study of blood T cell repertoires in COVID-19. Assay: immunoSEQ multiplex PCR; the TCRdb copy retains only in-frame clones and omits some. The table includes tens of thousands of clones, more than 80% detected once. The sequenced sample was peripheral blood. Receptors originate from a woman of 80 years or more with acute or convalescent COVID-19.

The V and J genes are TRBV14 and TRBJ2-7; a possible D gene is TRBD2 (6 bases). With 0 bases removed from V and 4 bases from J, the gap between germline ends came to 13 bases. Germline V gene sequence: CDR1 SGHDN, CDR2 FVKESK. This CDR3 is built from 15 residues. CDR3 coding DNA: TGTGCCAGCAGCCAAGATGGGCTAGCGCGTTACGAGCAGTACTTC. Encoded protein: CASSQDGLARYEQYF.

This clone was observed a few times. This chain links TRBV14 with TRBJ2-5; TRBD2 matches 8 bases. J was trimmed by 1 base and V by 0 bases; bases with no gene match: 7. The CDR3 length is 17 residues. The germline CDR1 and CDR2 sequences are SGHDN and FVKESK. The CDR3 DNA sequence: TGTGCCAGCAGCCAAGAACTCGGGAGGGGGATCCAAGAGACCCAGTACTTC. It yields the protein CASSQELGRGIQETQYF.

The gene calls are TRBV11-3 and TRBJ2-7, with D perhaps TRBD2 (5 bases). The germline gives CDR1 SGHNT, CDR2 YENEEA. Trimming removed 5 bases at V and 6 bases at J, with 11 bases between. The CDR3 spans 12 residues. The CDR3 DNA sequence: TGTGCCAGCAGCCAAGAGAGCGGCGAGCAGTACTTC. The encoded protein is CASSQESGEQYF.

The genes are TRBV5-4 and TRBJ2-1; TRBD2 might be the D (6 bases). The CDR3 loop spans 15 amino acids. The ends were cut back, 3 bases at V and 4 bases at J, with 14 bases in the middle. Germline V gives CDR1 SGHNT, CDR2 YYREEE (reference sequence). CDR3 region: CASSSSIGGYNEQFF. The CDR3 DNA is TGTGCCAGCAGCTCCAGTATAGGAGGGTACAATGAGCAGTTCTTC.

This chain uses TRBV7-2 with TRBJ2-7; a weak D match, TRBD1 (5 bases). The germline V and J ends were trimmed by 5 bases and 0 bases, with 20 bases remaining between them. The CDR3 contains 17 residues. Germline V CDR1 and CDR2: SGHTA, FQGNSA. CDR3 sequence: CASSRTVSPDSSYEQYF. Here the CDR3 DNA reads TGTGCCAGCAGCCGCACAGTTTCCCCCGACAGCTCCTACGAGCAGTACTTC. Combining the CDR3 with reference TRBV7-2 and TRBJ2-7 gives the whole variable domain GAGVSQSPSNKVTEKGKDVELRCDPISGHTALYWYRQSLGQGLEFLIYFQGNSAPDKSGLPSDRFSAERTGGSVSTLTIQRTQQEDSAVYLCASSRTVSPDSSYEQYFGPGTRLTVT.

The chain joins TRBV7-9 to TRBJ1-2; D is possibly TRBD1 (6 bases). Trimming left V 8 bases short and J 8 bases short, with 15 bases between. The CDR3 loop spans 12 amino acids. Germline CDR1 SEHNR, CDR2 FQNEAQ (reference sequence). As DNA, the CDR3 is TGTGCCAGCCGTGCGGGGGCTGGAGGCTACACCTTC. Its protein product is CASRAGAGGYTF.

V is TRBV28 and J is TRBJ2-1, with 10 bases lining up with TRBD2. J gave up 8 bases and V 2 bases, and 6 bases lay outside the gene matches. The germline gives CDR1 MDHEN, CDR2 SYDVKM. This CDR3 contains 15 residues. The CDR3, as DNA: TGTGCCAGCAGTTTAGGGGCTAGCGGGAGCGATGAGCAGTTCTTC. Amino acid sequence: CASSLGASGSDEQFF.

The chain combines TRBV5-1 with TRBJ2-1; the D gene is possibly TRBD1 (5 bases). CDR3 length equals 15 residues. Germline V gene sequence: CDR1 SGHRS, CDR2 YFSETQ. Trimming removed 4 bases at V and 2 bases at J, with 13 bases between. The CDR3 nucleotides are TGCGCCAGCAGCCCTAGGGGCGGCGCCTACAATGAGCAGTTCTTC. Its protein product is CASSPRGGAYNEQFF.

The chain uses TRBV5-1 and TRBJ2-5; D is possibly TRBD1 (7 bases). Germline values: CDR1 SGHRS, CDR2 YFSETQ. The V gene lost 4 bases and the J gene lost 5 bases, with 12 bases spanning the gap. The CDR3 runs to 13 residues. CDR3 DNA: TGCGCCAGCAGCCAGGGGGGTTGGGAGACCCAGTACTTC. As protein: CASSQGGWETQYF.

The CDR3 here is CASSPDRTGANVLTF. The CDR3 DNA is TGTGCCAGCAGTCCCGACAGGACTGGGGCCAACGTCCTGACTTTC. The chain uses TRBV2 and TRBJ2-6; D is possibly TRBD1 (6 bases). CDR3 length: 15 residues. Trimming took off 5 bases at V and 2 bases at J, with 10 bases between the two ends. CDR1 SNHLY and CDR2 FYNNEI come from the germline V gene.

V gene TRBV4-2 combines with J gene TRBJ1-2; 9 bases match TRBD1. With V trimmed by 1 base and J by 8 bases, 2 bases remained unmatched. The CDR3 totals 13 residues. Germline V gene lookup returns CDR1 LGHNA and CDR2 YNFKEQ. CDR3 DNA: TGTGCCAGCAGCCAAGGGACAGGGGTAGGCTACACCTTC. Translated: CASSQGTGVGYTF.

V is TRBV7-5 and J is TRBJ2-3; the D call TRBD1 from the table was never checked on the DNA. TRBV7-5 is a pseudogene segment. This CDR3 has 15 amino acids. In nucleotides, the CDR3 is TGTGCCAGAAGCTCTGAGGAGACAGACACAGATACGCAGTATTTT. Translating gives CARSSEETDTDTQYF.

CDR3: CASSWRQSYTF. The DNA for the CDR3 is TGTGCCAGTAGTTGGAGGCAGTCCTACACCTTC. This chain links TRBV19 with TRBJ1-2; no clear D. CDR3 length: 11 amino acids. The V end was cut by 5 bases, the J end by 10 bases, with 11 bases between. CDR1 and CDR2 (germline): LNHDA, SQIVND (reference sequence). The complete variable domain, with remaining parts taken from reference TRBV19 and TRBJ1-2, reads DGGITQSPKYLFRKEGQNVTLSCEQNLNHDAMYWYRQDPGQGLRLIYYSQIVNDFQKGDIAEGYSVSREKKESFPLTVTSAQKNPTAFYLCASSWRQSYTFGSGTRLTVV.

The V and J genes are TRBV28 and TRBJ1-5, with a weak D call TRBD1 (5 bases). The CDR3 loop spans 16 amino acids. CDR1 and CDR2 (germline): MDHEN, SYDVKM. The V gene lost 6 bases and the J gene lost 0 bases, with 15 bases spanning the gap. CDR3 protein: CASSRGHVNSNQPQHF. The CDR3 DNA reads TGTGCCAGCAGCCGTGGACACGTAAATAGCAATCAGCCCCAGCATTTT.

V gene TRBV27 combines with J gene TRBJ1-5; perhaps TRBD1 as D (6 bases). The V end was cut by 0 bases, the J end by 5 bases, with 14 bases between. The CDR3 spans 16 residues. The germline V gene encodes CDR1 MNHEY and CDR2 SMNVEV (reference sequence). CDR3 nucleotides: TGTGCCAGCAGTTTATCCCCGACAGGAGTGGATCAGCCCCAGCATTTT. Encoded protein: CASSLSPTGVDQPQHF.

The chain uses TRBV7-8 and TRBJ2-5, with 8 positions matching TRBD1. V was clipped by 2 bases and J by 5 bases; unmatched bases: 13. The germline gives CDR1 SGHVS, CDR2 FQNEAQ. The CDR3 runs to 17 residues. The CDR3 reads CASSLYSGQGFVETQYF. Here the CDR3 DNA reads TGTGCCAGCAGCTTATATTCCGGACAGGGATTCGTGGAGACCCAGTACTTC.

The chain has TRBV7-9 and TRBJ2-3, with 8 positions matching TRBD2. CDR1 and CDR2 from the germline V gene are SEHNR and FQNEAQ (reference sequence). The CDR3 has 15 residues. V lost 2 bases and J lost 6; bases outside the gene matches: 7. Here the CDR3 DNA reads TGTGCCAGCAGCTTATTAGGGCAGCGGGAGGATACGCAGTATTTT. Residues: CASSLLGQREDTQYF.

This chain links TRBV11-3 with TRBJ1-6, with TRBD1 as a possible D gene (5 bases). Trimming pared 5 bases from V and 13 bases from J, leaving 9 bases between. Germline V CDR1 and CDR2: SGHNT, YENEEA. The CDR3 contains 11 residues. This CDR3 is CASSPGGPLHF. For the CDR3, the DNA is TGTGCCAGCAGCCCGGGGGGTCCCCTCCACTTT. Supplemented by reference TRBV11-3 and TRBJ1-6, the full variable domain reads EAGVVQSPRYKIIEKKQPVAFWCNPISGHNTLYWYLQNLGQGPELLIRYENEEAVDDSQLPKDRFSAERLKGVDSTLKIQPAELGDSAVYLCASSPGGPLHFGNGTRLTVT.

The CDR3 sequence is CASSQASGRGFYNEQFF. Written as DNA, the CDR3 is TGTGCCAGCAGCCAAGCTAGCGGGAGGGGTTTCTACAATGAGCAGTTCTTC. The chain is built from TRBV4-2 and TRBJ2-1; 12 bases align to TRBD2. From germline, CDR1 is LGHNA and CDR2 YNFKEQ. The V gene end was trimmed by 1 base and the J gene end by 3 bases; junction bases not matched to a gene: 4. CDR3 length equals 17 residues.

The chain employs TRBV7-9 and TRBJ2-2; tentative D call: TRBD1 (6 bases). CDR3 size: 13 residues. The ends were cut back, 2 bases at V and 5 bases at J, with 6 bases in the middle. Germline assignment: CDR1 SEHNR and CDR2 FQNEAQ (reference sequence). The chain's CDR3 is CASSLTGTGELFF. CDR3 nucleotides: TGTGCCAGCAGCTTAACAGGGACCGGGGAGCTGTTTTTT.

The V and J genes are TRBV9 and TRBJ2-3; no definite D call. V lost 4 bases and J lost 1, with 4 bases in between. CDR1 and CDR2 from the germline V gene are SGDLS and YYNGEE. There are 12 residues in the CDR3. Here the CDR3 DNA reads TGTGCCAGCAGCCCAGGCACAGATACGCAGTATTTT. Protein product: CASSPGTDTQYF.

The rearrangement uses TRBV5-1 and TRBJ2-7; 10 bases are shared with TRBD2. The CDR3 has 14 amino acids. J was trimmed by 5 bases and V by 3 bases; bases with no gene match: 5. CDR1 is SGHRS, CDR2 YFSETQ, per germline. The CDR3 protein is CASSSLAGGHEQYF. The CDR3 DNA reads as TGCGCCAGCAGCTCGTTAGCGGGAGGCCACGAGCAGTACTTC.

The gene calls are TRBV18 and TRBJ2-5; 8 bases are shared with TRBD1. J gave up 5 bases and V 3 bases, and 23 bases lay outside the gene matches. CDR3 length: 20 amino acids. The V gene's germline CDR1 is KGHSH and CDR2 LQKENI. Here the CDR3 reads CASSPVPGGPSGALVETQYF. The CDR3 coding sequence is TGTGCCAGCTCACCCGTCCCAGGGGGCCCGTCGGGGGCATTGGTTGAGACCCAGTACTTC.